This T cell receptor beta chain was captured in a study of blood T cell repertoires in COVID-19. The germline V and J ends were trimmed by 4 bases and 0 bases, with 10 bases remaining between them. The CDR3 consists of 14 residues. In the authors' methods: By means of reference gene primer amplification, nucleated cell counts were estimated. Profiled with immunoSEQ multiplex PCR; TCRdb holds only in-frame clones, not every one. V, J and clone size derive from that table, while D and trimming were established from the DNA sequence. Here the sample spans some 220,000 clones, 83% being singletons. Enrolment of Seattle patients took place during active infection, and they were followed longitudinally.

Source material: peripheral blood. This chain joins TRBV5-3 and TRBJ2-5; the D gene is possibly TRBD2 (5 bases). TRBV5-3 qualifies as an ORF whose function is uncertain. This clonotype was sampled from a woman aged 25 to 39 with COVID-19, enrolled during active disease. The CDR3 region has the DNA TGTGCCAGAAGCCCTCGAGCGGACCAAGAGACCCAGTACTTC. Protein sequence: CARSPRADQETQYF.